This TCR beta chain came from a study of T cell repertoires in cytomegalovirus infection. Turning to the study itself: Indications came from public TCR beta signatures; they pointed to CMV infection and to a matching HLA type. Findings and caveats of the study: There were HLA-C-restricted CMV-specific TCR beta clonotypes dominating the ex vivo response. There were carriers of CMV plus the relevant HLA, and cumulative public TCR beta family frequency identified them.

As to this clonotype: Antigen: not known.

TCRdb passed the reads through MiXCR, listing each CDR3 protein once. The sample includes a few hundred thousand distinct CDR3 sequences, just under 25% seen only once; the top ten take roughly 13%. The specimen comprised cultured PBMCs, sampled from culture after CMV antigen stimulation. The source is a human donor in good health (CMV status not recorded). Some clones in this sample may be carry-over from other donors' samples.

DNA for the CDR3: TGCGCCAGCAGCCAAGGAGGGACTAGCGGGAGGCTGTCCTACAATGAGCAGTTCTTC. As protein: CASSQGGTSGRLSYNEQFF. The chain combines TRBV4-3 with TRBJ2-1; the match to TRBD2 covers 15 bases. Germline loops: CDR1 LGHNA, CDR2 YSLEER. V lost 1 base to trimming and J lost 1 base; unmatched junction nucleotides: 5. CDR3 size: 19 residues.